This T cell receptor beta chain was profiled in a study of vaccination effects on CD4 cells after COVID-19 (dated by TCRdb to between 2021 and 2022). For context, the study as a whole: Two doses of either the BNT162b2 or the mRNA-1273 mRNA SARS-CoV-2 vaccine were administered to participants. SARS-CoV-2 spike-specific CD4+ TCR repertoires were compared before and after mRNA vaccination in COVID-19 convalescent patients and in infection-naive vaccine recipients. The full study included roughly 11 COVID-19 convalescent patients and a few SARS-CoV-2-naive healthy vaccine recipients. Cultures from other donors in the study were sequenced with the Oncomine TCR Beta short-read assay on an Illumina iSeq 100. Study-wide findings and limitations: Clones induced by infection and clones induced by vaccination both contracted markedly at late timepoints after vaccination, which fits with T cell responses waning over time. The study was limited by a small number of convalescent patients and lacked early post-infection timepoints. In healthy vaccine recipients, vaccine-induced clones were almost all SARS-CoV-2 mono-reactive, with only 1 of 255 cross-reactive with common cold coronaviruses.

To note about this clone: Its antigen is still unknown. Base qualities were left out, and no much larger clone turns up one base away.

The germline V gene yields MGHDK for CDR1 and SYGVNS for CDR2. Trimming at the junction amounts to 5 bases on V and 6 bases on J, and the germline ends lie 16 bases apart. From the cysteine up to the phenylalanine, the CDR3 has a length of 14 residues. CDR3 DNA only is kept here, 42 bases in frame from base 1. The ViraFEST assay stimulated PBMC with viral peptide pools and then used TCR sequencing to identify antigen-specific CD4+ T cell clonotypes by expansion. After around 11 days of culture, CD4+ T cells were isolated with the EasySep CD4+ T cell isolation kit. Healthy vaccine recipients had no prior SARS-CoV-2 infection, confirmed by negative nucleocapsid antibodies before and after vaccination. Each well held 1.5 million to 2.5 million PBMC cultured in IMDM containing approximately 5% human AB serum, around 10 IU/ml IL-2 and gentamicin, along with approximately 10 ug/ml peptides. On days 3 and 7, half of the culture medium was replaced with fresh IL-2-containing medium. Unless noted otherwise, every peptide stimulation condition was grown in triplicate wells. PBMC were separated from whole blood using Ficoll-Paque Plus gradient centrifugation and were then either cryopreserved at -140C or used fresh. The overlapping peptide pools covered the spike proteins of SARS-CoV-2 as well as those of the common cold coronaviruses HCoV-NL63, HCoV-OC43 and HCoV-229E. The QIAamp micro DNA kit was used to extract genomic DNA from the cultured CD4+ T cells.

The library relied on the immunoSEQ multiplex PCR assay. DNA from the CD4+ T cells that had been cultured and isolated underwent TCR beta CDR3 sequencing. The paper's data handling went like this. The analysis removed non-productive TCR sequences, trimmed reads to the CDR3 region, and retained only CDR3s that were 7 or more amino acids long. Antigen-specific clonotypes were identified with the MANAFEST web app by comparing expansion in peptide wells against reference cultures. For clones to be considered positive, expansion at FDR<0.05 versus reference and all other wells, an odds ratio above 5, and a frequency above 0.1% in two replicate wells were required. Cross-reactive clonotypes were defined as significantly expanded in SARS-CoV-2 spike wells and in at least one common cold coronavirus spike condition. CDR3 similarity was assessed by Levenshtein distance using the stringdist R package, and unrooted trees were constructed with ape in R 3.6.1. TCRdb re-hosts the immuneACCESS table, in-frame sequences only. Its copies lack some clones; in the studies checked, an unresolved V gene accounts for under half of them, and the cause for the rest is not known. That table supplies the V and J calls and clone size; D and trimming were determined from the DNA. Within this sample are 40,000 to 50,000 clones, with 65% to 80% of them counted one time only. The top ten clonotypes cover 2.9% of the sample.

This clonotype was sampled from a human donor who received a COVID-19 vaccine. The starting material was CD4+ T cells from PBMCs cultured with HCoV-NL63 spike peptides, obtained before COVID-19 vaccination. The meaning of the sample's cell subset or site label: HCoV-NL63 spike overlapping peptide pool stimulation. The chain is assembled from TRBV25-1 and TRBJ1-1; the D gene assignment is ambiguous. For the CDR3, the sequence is CASSPNLPMAEAFF. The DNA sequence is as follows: TGTGCCAGCAGTCCAAACCTTCCGATGGCTGAAGCTTTCTTT.